The rows below give T cell receptor beta chains drawn from one sample of a study of beta chain features in type 1 diabetes. Using immunoSEQ multiplex PCR, the repertoire was profiled, and TCRdb retains in-frame clones only, with some absent. The sample consists of 310,000 or so clones, approximately 11% of them appearing once. The sample taken for sequencing was naive CD4+ T cells from blood. These receptors all stem from a woman aged 25 to 39 in good health. Both conserved end residues are part of each CDR3. Each record gives: V gene, D gene, clone size, J gene, CDR3 protein, CDR3 DNA. D genes are given only for firm matches. The listing skips clone size in some rows; elsewhere it reads once, few, many or a size class.

TRBV18	TRBD1	few	TRBJ2-7	CASSPGTEIYEQYF	TGTGCCAGCTCACCAGGGACAGAGATTTACGAGCAGTACTTC
TRBV11-2	TRBD1	few	TRBJ2-5	CASSLGTGGVLETQYF	TGTGCCAGCAGCTTAGGGACAGGGGGCGTCTTAGAGACCCAGTACTTC
TRBV13	-	few	TRBJ2-1	CASSLEAGNFHEQFF	TGTGCCAGCAGCTTAGAGGCGGGAAATTTTCATGAGCAGTTCTTC
TRBV4-1	TRBD2	-	TRBJ2-3	CASSQTLTGLAGGGTDTQYF	TGCGCCAGCAGCCAAACGCTAACGGGACTAGCGGGAGGTGGCACAGATACGCAGTATTTT
TRBV30	TRBD1	-	TRBJ2-5	CAWSWGQGLFWEQYF	TGTGCCTGGAGTTGGGGACAGGGGTTGTTTTGGGAGCAGTACTTC
TRBV11-1	-	-	TRBJ2-5	CASSLALTGQETQYF	TGTGCCAGCAGCTTAGCGCTGACAGGTCAGGAGACCCAGTACTTC
TRBV29-1	TRBD2	-	TRBJ2-1	CSVGLAGVSEQFF	TGCAGCGTTGGACTAGCGGGAGTGAGTGAGCAGTTCTTC
TRBV7-2	TRBD1	few	TRBJ2-3	CASSSTGTGSADTQYF	TGTGCCAGCAGCTCAACCGGGACAGGGTCGGCAGATACGCAGTATTTT
TRBV7-2	TRBD2	-	TRBJ2-7	CASSTLTSGRNEQYF	TGTGCCAGCAGCACCCTGACTAGCGGGAGAAACGAGCAGTACTTC
TRBV28	TRBD1	-	TRBJ2-1	CASSLQGALYNEQFF	TGTGCCAGCAGTTTACAGGGGGCGCTTTACAATGAGCAGTTCTTC
TRBV5-6	-	-	TRBJ2-7	CASSPTGSEQRYF	TGTGCCAGCAGCCCTACAGGAAGCGAGCAGCGGTACTTC
TRBV5-6	-	few	TRBJ2-1	CASSLYTRQFF	TGTGCCAGCAGCTTGTATACGAGGCAGTTCTTC
TRBV6-5	-	-	TRBJ2-7	CASSRHHDEQYF	TGTGCCAGCAGCAGACACCACGACGAGCAGTACTTC
TRBV9	-	few	TRBJ2-7	CASSVVEDSYEQYF	TGTGCCAGCAGCGTAGTAGAAGACTCCTACGAGCAGTACTTC
TRBV29-1	TRBD1	few	TRBJ1-4	CSVQDRVHEKLFF	TGCAGCGTTCAGGACAGGGTACACGAAAAACTGTTTTTT
TRBV28	-	few	TRBJ1-3	CASSFGGTGNTIYF	TGTGCCAGCAGTTTCGGGGGTACTGGAAACACCATATATTTT
TRBV4-3	-	few	TRBJ2-1	CASSQDASSYNEQFF	TGCGCCAGCAGCCAAGACGCTAGTTCCTACAATGAGCAGTTCTTC
TRBV18	-	-	TRBJ2-5	CASSPGRVVETQYF	TGTGCCAGCTCACCCGGCAGGGTAGTGGAGACCCAGTACTTC
TRBV10-3	-	-	TRBJ2-7	CAIGRVSSYEQYF	TGTGCCATCGGGCGGGTGAGCTCCTACGAGCAGTACTTC
TRBV4-3	TRBD1	few	TRBJ1-1	CASSQPGTGAEAFF	TGCGCCAGCAGCCAACCCGGGACAGGCGCCGAAGCTTTCTTT